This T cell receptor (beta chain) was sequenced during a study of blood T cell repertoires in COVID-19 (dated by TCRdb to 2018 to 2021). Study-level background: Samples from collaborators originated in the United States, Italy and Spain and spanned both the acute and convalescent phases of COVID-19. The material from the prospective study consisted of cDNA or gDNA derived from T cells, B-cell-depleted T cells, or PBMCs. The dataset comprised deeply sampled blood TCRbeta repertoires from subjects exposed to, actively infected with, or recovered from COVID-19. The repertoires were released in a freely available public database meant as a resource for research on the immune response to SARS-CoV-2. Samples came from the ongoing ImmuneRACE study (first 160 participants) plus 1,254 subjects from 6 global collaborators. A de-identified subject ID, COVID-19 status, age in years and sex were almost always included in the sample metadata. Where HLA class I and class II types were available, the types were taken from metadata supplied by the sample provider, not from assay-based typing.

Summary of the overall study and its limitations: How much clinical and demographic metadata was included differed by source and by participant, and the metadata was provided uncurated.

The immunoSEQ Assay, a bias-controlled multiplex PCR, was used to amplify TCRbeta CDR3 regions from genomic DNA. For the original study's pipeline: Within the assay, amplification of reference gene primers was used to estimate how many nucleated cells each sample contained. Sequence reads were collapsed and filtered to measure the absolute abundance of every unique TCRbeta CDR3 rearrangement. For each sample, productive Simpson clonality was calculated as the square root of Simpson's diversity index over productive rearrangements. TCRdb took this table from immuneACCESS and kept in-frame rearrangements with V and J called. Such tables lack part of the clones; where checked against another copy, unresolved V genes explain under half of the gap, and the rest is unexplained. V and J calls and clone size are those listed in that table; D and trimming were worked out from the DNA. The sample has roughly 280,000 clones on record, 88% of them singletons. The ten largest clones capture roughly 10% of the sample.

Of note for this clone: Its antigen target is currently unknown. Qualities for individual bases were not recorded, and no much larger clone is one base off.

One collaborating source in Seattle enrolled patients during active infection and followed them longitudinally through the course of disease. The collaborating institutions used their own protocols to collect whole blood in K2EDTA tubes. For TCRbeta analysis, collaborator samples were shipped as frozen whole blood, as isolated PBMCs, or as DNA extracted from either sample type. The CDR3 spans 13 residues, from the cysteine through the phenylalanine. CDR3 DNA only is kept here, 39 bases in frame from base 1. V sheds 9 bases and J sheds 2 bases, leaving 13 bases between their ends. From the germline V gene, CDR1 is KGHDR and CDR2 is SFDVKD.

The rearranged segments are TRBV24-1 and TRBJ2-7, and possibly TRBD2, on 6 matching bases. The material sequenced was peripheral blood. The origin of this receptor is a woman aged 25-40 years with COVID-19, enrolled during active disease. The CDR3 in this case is CATGTGATYEQYF. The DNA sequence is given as TGTGCCACCGGAACGGGAGCAACCTACGAGCAGTACTTC.